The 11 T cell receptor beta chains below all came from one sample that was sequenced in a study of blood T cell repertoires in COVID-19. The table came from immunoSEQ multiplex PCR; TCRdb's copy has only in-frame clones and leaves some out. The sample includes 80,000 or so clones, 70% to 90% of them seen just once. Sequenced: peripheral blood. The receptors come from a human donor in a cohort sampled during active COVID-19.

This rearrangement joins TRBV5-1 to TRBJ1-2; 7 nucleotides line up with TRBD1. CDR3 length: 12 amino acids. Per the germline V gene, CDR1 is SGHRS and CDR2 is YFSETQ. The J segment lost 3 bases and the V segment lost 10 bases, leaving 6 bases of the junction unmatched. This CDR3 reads CAALQGDYGYTF. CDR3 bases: TGCGCCGCCCTTCAGGGGGACTATGGCTACACCTTC.

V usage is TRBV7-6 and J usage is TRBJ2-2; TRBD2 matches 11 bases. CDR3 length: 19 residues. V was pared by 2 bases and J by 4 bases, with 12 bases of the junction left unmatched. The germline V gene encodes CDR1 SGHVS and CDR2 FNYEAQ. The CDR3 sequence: CASSLRLVLAGDLTGELFF. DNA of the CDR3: TGTGCCAGCAGCTTAAGATTGGTACTAGCGGGGGATCTCACCGGGGAGCTGTTTTTT. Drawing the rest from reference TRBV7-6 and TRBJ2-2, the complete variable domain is GAGVSQSPRYKVTKRGQDVALRCDPISGHVSLYWYRQALGQGPEFLTYFNYEAQQDKSGLPNDRFSAERPEGSISTLTIQRTEQRDSAMYRCASSLRLVLAGDLTGELFFGEGSRLTVL.

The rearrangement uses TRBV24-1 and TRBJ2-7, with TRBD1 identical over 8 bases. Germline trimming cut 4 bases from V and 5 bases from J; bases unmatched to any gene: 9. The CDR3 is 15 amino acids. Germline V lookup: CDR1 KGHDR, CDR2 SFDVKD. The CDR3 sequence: CATSDPTGGKDEQYF. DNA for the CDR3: TGTGCCACCAGTGACCCAACAGGGGGTAAAGACGAGCAGTACTTC.

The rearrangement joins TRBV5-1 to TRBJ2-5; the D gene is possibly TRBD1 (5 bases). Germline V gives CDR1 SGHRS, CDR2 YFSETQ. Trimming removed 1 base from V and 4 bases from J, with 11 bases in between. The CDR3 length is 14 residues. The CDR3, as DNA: TGCGCCAGCAGCTTGATGGGGCCGGCAGAGACCCAGTACTTC. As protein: CASSLMGPAETQYF.

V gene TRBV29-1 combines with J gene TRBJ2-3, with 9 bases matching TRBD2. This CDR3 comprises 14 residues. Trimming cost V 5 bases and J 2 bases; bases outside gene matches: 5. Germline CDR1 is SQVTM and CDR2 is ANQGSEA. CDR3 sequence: CSVLAGALTDTQYF. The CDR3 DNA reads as TGCAGCGTTTTAGCGGGAGCTCTCACAGATACGCAGTATTTT.

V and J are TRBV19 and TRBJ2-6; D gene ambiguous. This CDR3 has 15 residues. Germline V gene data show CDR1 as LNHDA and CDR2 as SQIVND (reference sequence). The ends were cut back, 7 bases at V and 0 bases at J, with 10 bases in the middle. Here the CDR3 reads CASIPGSSGANVLTF. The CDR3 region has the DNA TGTGCCAGTATCCCCGGGTCCTCTGGGGCCAACGTCCTGACTTTC.

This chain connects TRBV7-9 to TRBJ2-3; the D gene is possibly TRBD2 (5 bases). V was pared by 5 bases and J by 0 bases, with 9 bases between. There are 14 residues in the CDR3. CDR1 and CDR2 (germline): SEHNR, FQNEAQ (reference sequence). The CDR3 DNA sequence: TGTGCCAGCAGCCCGAGGGTGAGCACAGATACGCAGTATTTT. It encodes CASSPRVSTDTQYF.

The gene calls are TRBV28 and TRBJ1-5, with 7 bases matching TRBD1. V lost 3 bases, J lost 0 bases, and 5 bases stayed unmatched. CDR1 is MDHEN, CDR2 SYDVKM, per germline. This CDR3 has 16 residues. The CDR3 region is CASSFRGSYSNQPQHF. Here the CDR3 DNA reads TGTGCCAGCAGTTTCAGGGGGTCTTATAGCAATCAGCCCCAGCATTTT. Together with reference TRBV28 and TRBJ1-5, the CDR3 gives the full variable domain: DVKVTQSSRYLVKRTGEKVFLECVQDMDHENMFWYRQDPGLGLRLIYFSYDVKMKEKGDIPEGYSVSREKKERFSLILESASTNQTSMYLCASSFRGSYSNQPQHFGDGTRLSIL.

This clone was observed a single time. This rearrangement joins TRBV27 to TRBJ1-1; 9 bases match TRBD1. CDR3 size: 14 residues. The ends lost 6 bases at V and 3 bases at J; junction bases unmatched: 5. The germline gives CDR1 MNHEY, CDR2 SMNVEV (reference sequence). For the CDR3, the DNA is TGTGCCAGCAGCGGGACAGGGTGGGACACTGAAGCTTTCTTT. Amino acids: CASSGTGWDTEAFF.

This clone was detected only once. CDR3 protein: CASSQNPGLAGELFF. In DNA, the CDR3 is TGTGCCAGCAGCCAAAATCCGGGTCTCGCCGGGGAGCTGTTTTTT. The chain couples TRBV3-1 (or the pseudogene TRBV3-2) to TRBJ2-2; no definite D call. The CDR3 loop spans 15 amino acids. Germline-derived CDR1 and CDR2 are LGHDT and YNNKEL (reference sequence). The ends were cut back, 2 bases at V and 6 bases at J, with 13 bases in the middle.

CDR3: CAWSVNRQLFSNQPQHF. CDR3 bases: TGTGCCTGGAGTGTAAACAGGCAACTGTTTAGCAATCAGCCCCAGCATTTT. The chain combines TRBV30 with TRBJ1-5; maybe TRBD1 (5 bases). CDR3 length: 17 amino acids. Germline V gene lookup returns CDR1 GTSNPN and CDR2 SVGIG (reference sequence). V lost 0 bases and J 0 bases, leaving 15 bases between the germline ends.